Below, one TCR beta chain is given with its context. Antigen unknown. The time point: week 5, during vaccination. Each vaccine dose was 300 ug of mutant IDH1 20-mer peptide, with topical imiquimod. The data stem from a study of a mutant IDH1 vaccine in newly diagnosed glioma. About the study: Vaccine administration was initiated 4-6 weeks following radiotherapy alone, or with temozolomide cycles. Most had both radiotherapy and temozolomide beforehand; others had only one. Overall study results and limits: Changes to the top peripheral T cell clonotypes appeared unrelated to pseudoprogression.

The germline V and J ends were trimmed by 6 bases and 1 base, with 5 bases remaining between them. The CDR3 extends over 12 amino acids. The germline CDR1 and CDR2 sequences are MNHNY and SVGAGI (reference sequence). Here immunoSEQ multiplex PCR was the method, and the copy in TCRdb shows in-frame clones only, minus some. The sample holds fewer than 70,000 clones; 80% to 90% are singletons and the top ten take approximately 4.2%. Specimen: PBMCs, collected from a glioma patient whose treatment included an IDH1 peptide vaccine. This chain connects TRBV6-6 to TRBJ2-3; D is undetermined. The sequence was obtained from a woman between 40 and 50 years old with glioma. The CDR3 DNA follows: TGTGCCAGCAGGCAGGGCACAGATACGCAGTATTTT. This translates into CASRQGTDTQYF.